The sequence of this TCR beta chain was determined in a study of Graves' ophthalmopathy and Graves' hyperthyroidism. The CDR3 covers 15 residues. V was clipped by 6 bases and J by 2 bases, with 16 bases between them. Per the germline V gene, CDR1 is SEHNR and CDR2 is FQNEAQ (reference sequence). This clonotype was seen ten or more times. Eligible hyperthyroidism cases comprised new diagnoses of under 2 months' duration in individuals aged 18 to 65. Amplification of TCR beta CDR3 regions used RNA transcripts. HTBI primers were used in a first-round RT-PCR, which preceded a second-round multiplex PCR. Each CDR3 protein gets one entry after TCRdb re-called the multiplex PCR reads with MiXCR. The sample holds roughly 410,000 distinct CDR3 sequences, about 16% seen once.

The rearrangement joins TRBV7-9 to TRBJ1-1; D perhaps matches TRBD1 (5 bases). Material for sequencing was peripheral blood. This TCR was recovered from a woman under 30 with stable Graves' hyperthyroidism. For the CDR3, the DNA is TGTGCCAGCAGGGGCATCGACAGCCTCAACACTGAAGCTTTCTTT. Amino acids: CASRGIDSLNTEAFF.